This T cell receptor beta chain came from a study of blood T cell repertoires in COVID-19. Sequencing used immunoSEQ multiplex PCR; TCRdb keeps in-frame clones, though not all of them. The table includes 350,000 to 400,000 clones, 85% to 90% detected once. Germline CDR1 MNHEY, CDR2 SVGAGI. V was cut by 5 bases and J by 1 base, with 9 bases left in between. The CDR3 is 14 amino acids. The sequence derives from a man between 18 and 35 years old with active or convalescent COVID-19. The gene calls are TRBV6-5 and TRBJ1-5; D might be TRBD1 (6 bases). Sequences were obtained from peripheral blood. The CDR3 region has the DNA TGTGCCAGCAGTCAGGGGTGGAGCAATCAGCCCCAGCATTTT. As protein: CASSQGWSNQPQHF.